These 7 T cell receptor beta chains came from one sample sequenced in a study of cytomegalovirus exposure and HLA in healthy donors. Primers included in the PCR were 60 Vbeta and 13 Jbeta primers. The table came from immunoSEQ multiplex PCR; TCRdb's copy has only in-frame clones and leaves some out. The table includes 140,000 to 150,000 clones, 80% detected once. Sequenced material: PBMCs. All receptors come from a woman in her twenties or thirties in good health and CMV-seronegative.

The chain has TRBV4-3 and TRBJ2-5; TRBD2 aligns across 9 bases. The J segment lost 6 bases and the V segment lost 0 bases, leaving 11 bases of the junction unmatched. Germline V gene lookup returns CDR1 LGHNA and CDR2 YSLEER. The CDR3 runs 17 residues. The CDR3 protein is CASSQDSRGGARKTQYF. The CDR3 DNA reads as TGCGCCAGCAGCCAAGATTCTCGCGGGGGGGCCCGGAAGACCCAGTACTTC.

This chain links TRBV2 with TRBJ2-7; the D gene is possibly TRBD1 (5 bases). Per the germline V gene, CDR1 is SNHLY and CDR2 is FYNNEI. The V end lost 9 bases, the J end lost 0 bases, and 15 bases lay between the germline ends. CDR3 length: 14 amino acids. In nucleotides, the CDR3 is TGTGCCAGTTTGGGGCAGGAGAGCTCCTACGAGCAGTACTTC. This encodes CASLGQESSYEQYF.

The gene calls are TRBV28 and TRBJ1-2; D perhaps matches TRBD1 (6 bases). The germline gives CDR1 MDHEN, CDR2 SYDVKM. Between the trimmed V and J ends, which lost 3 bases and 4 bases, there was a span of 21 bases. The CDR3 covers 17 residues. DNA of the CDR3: TGTGCCAGCAGTTTGTCAGGGGTAGTGTTATTAAGCTATGGCTACACCTTC. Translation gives CASSLSGVVLLSYGYTF.

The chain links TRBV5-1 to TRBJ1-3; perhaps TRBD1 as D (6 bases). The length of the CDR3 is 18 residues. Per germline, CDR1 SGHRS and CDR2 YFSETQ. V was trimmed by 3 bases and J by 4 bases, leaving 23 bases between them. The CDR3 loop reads CASSSLPPDSKTGNTIYF. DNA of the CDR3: TGCGCCAGCAGCTCTCTACCCCCGGACAGCAAGACGGGAAACACCATATATTTT.

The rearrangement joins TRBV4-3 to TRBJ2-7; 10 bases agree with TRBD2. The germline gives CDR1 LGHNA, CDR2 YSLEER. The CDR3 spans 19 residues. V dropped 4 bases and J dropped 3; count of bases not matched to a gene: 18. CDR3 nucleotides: TGCGCCAGCAGCCCATCCTGGCGGGGAGCCGGGACTAGCGTCTACGAGCAGTACTTC. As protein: CASSPSWRGAGTSVYEQYF.

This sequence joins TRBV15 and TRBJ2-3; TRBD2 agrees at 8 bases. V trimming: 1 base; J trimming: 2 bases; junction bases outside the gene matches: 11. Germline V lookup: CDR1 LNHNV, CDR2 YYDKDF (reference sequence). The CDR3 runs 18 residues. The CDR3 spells CATSRAPGGRAITDTQYF. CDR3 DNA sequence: TGTGCCACCAGCAGAGCGCCGGGGGGGCGGGCCATCACAGATACGCAGTATTTT. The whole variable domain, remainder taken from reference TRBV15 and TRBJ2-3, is DAMVIQNPRYQVTQFGKPVTLSCSQTLNHNVMYWYQQKSSQAPKLLFHYYDKDFNNEADTPDNFQSRRPNTSFCFLDIRSPGLGDTAMYLCATSRAPGGRAITDTQYFGPGTRLTVL.

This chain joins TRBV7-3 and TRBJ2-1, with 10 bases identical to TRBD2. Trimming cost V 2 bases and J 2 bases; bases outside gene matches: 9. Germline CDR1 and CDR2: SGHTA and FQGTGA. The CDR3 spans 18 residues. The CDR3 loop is CASSLDSGGLGAYNEQFF. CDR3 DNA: TGTGCCAGCAGCTTAGATAGCGGGGGGCTTGGGGCCTACAATGAGCAGTTCTTC.